Sequencing of this T cell receptor beta chain was carried out in a study of cytomegalovirus exposure and HLA in healthy donors. Study background: An earlier analysis found fewer than 140 million unique TCR beta sequences from around 180 million T cells.

PCR used 60 Vbeta primers and 13 Jbeta primers. Method: immunoSEQ multiplex PCR; TCRdb's copy keeps in-frame clones and lacks some. The sample has fewer than 200,000 clones, approximately 80% seen once; the top ten hold 0.7% to 0.95%. CDR1 and CDR2 from the germline V gene are KGHSH and LQKENI. V lost 0 bases to trimming and J lost 9 bases, with 12 bases between them. The CDR3 contains 14 residues. This TCR derives from a young woman in good health and CMV-seronegative. The V and J genes are TRBV18 and TRBJ2-4; tentative D call: TRBD2 (5 bases). The source material was PBMCs. The CDR3 region is CASSPPEERGIQYF. The CDR3 DNA reads TGTGCCAGCTCACCACCGGAGGAGAGAGGCATTCAGTACTTC.